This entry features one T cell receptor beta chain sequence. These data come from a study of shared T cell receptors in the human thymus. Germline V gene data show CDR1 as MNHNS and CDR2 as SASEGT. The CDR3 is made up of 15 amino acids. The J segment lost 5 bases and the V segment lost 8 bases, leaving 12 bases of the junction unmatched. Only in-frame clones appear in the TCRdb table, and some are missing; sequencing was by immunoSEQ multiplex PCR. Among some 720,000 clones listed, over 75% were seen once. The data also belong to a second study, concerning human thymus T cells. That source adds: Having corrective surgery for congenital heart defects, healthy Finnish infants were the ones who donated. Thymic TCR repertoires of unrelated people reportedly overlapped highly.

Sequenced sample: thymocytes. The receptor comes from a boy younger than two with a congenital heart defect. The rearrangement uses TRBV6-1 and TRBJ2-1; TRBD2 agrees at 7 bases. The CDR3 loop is CASCWEGGPHNEQFF. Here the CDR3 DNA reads TGTGCCAGCTGTTGGGAGGGAGGGCCCCACAATGAGCAGTTCTTC.